The T cell receptor beta chain under discussion was sequenced for a study of vaccination effects on CD4 cells after COVID-19. With 3 bases removed from V and 4 bases from J, the gap between germline ends came to 15 bases. The CDR3 consists of 16 residues. Germline V CDR1 and CDR2: SGHVS, FQNEAQ. Clones were sequenced by immunoSEQ multiplex PCR, and TCRdb holds only the in-frame ones, with some missing. The sample lists more than 35,000 clones; about three quarters were seen once. Following culture for roughly 10 days, CD4+ T cells were isolated. Participants were vaccinated with two doses of either the BNT162b2 or mRNA-1273 vaccine. In the vaccine recipients, nucleocapsid antibodies were negative and there was no prior SARS-CoV-2 infection. Remarks on this clone: Its specificity is unknown.

This clonotype was obtained from a human donor who received a COVID-19 vaccine. The source was CD4+ T cells from PBMCs cultured without peptide, collected after COVID-19 vaccination. This chain connects TRBV7-8 to TRBJ2-2; no definite D call. CDR3 in amino acids: CASSFHRVRTTGELFF. The CDR3 DNA follows: TGTGCCAGCAGCTTTCATCGTGTCCGGACCACCGGGGAGCTGTTTTTT. The entire variable domain, with the rest obtained from reference TRBV7-8 and TRBJ2-2, is as follows: GAGVSQSPRYKVAKRGQDVALRCDPISGHVSLFWYQQALGQGPEFLTYFQNEAQLDKSGLPSDRFFAERPEGSVSTLKIQRTQQEDSAVYLCASSFHRVRTTGELFFGEGSRLTVL.